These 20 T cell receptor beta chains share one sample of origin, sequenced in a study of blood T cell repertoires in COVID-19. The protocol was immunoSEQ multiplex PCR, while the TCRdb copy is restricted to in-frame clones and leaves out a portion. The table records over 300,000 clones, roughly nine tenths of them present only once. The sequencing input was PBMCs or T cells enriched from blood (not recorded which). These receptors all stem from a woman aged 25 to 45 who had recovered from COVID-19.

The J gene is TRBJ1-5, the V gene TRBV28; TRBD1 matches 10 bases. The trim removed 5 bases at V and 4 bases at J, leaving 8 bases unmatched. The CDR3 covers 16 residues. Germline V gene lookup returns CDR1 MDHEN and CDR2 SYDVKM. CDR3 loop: CASSTDRGVGNQPQHF. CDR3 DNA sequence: TGTGCCAGCAGTACGGACAGGGGGGTAGGGAATCAGCCCCAGCATTTT.

CDR3 nucleotides: TGCGCCAGCAGCTTGGCCCCGGGACAGCACCTTTCTAACTATGGCTACACCTTC. Its translation: CASSLAPGQHLSNYGYTF. The chain uses TRBV5-1 and TRBJ1-2, with 7 nucleotides matching TRBD1. CDR1 SGHRS and CDR2 YFSETQ come from the germline V gene. Trimming at V came to 0 bases and at J to 0 bases, leaving 11 bases not matched to a gene. The CDR3 sequence is 18 residues long.

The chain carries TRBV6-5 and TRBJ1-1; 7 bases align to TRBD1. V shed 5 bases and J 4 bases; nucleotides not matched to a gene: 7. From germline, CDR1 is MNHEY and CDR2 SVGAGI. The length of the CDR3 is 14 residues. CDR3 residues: CASSRGQPFTEAFF. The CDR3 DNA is TGTGCCAGCAGTAGGGGACAGCCTTTCACTGAAGCTTTCTTT.

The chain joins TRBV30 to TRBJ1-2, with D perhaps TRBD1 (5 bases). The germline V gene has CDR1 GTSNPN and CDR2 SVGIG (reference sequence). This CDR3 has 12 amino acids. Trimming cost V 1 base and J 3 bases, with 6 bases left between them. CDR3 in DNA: TGTGCCTGGAGTGGGGGGGACTATGGCTACACCTTC. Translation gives CAWSGGDYGYTF. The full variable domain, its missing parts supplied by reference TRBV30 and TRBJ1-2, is SQTIHQWPATLVQPVGSPLSLECTVEGTSNPNLYWYRQAAGRGLQLLFYSVGIGQISSEVPQNLSASRPQDRQFILSSKKLLLSDSGFYLCAWSGGDYGYTFGSGTRLTVV.

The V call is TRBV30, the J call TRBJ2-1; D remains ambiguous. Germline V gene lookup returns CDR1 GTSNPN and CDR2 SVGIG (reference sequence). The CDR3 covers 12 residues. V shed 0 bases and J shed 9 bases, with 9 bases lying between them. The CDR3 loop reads CAWSVGSFEQFF. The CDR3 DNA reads TGTGCCTGGAGTGTCGGGTCCTTTGAGCAGTTCTTC.

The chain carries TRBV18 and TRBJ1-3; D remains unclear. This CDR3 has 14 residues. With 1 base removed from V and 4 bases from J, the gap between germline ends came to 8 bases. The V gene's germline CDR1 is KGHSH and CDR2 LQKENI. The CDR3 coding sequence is TGTGCCAGCTCACCACGGAGGGCCGGAAACACCATATATTTT. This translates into CASSPRRAGNTIYF.

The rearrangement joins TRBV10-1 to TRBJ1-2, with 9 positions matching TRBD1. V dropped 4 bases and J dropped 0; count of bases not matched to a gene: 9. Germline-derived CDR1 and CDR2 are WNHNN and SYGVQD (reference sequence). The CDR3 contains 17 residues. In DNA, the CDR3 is TGCGCCAGCAGTGTTGGATGGACAGGGGAGGCTAACTATGGCTACACCTTC. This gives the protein CASSVGWTGEANYGYTF.

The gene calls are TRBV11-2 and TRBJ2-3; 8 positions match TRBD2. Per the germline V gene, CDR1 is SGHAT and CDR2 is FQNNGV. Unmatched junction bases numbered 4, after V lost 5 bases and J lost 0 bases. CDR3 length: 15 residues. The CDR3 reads CASSPGLASTDTQYF. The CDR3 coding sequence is TGTGCCAGCAGCCCCGGACTAGCTAGCACAGATACGCAGTATTTT.

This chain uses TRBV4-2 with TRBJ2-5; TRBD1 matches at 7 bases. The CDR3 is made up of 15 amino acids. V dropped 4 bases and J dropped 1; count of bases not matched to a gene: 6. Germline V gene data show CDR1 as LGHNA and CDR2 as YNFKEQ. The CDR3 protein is CASSPQTGIQETQYF. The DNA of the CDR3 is TGTGCCAGCAGCCCCCAGACAGGGATCCAAGAGACCCAGTACTTC.

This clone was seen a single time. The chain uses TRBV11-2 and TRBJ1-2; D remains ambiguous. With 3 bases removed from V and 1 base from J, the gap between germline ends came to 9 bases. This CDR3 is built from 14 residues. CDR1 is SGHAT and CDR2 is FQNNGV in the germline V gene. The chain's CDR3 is CASSLRSVNYGYTF. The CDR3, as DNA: TGTGCCAGCAGCTTGCGGTCAGTTAACTATGGCTACACCTTC.

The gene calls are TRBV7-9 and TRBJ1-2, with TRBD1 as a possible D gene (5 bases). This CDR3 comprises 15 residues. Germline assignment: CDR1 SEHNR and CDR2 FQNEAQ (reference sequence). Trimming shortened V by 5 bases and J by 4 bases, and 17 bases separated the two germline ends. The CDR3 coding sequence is TGTGCCAGCAGCCCCCAGCAGGGTCCCCGCTATGGCTACACCTTC. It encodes CASSPQQGPRYGYTF.

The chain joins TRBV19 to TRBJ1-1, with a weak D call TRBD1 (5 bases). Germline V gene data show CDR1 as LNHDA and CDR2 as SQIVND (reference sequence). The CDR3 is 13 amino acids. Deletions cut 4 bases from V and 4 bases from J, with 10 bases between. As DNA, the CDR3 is TGTGCCAGTAGTAGCAGGGCGGCCACTGAAGCTTTCTTT. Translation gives CASSSRAATEAFF. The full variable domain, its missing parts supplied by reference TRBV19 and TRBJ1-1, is DGGITQSPKYLFRKEGQNVTLSCEQNLNHDAMYWYRQDPGQGLRLIYYSQIVNDFQKGDIAEGYSVSREKKESFPLTVTSAQKNPTAFYLCASSSRAATEAFFGQGTRLTVV.

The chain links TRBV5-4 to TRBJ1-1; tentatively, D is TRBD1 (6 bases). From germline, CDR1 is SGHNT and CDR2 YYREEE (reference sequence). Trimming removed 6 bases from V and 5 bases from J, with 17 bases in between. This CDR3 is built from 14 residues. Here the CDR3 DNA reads TGTGCCAGCAACAGGGAGGGTGTAGAGACTGAAGCTTTCTTT. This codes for CASNREGVETEAFF.

CDR3 DNA sequence: TGTGCCAGCAGTGGGGGGGGAGAGACCCAGTACTTC. This sequence encodes CASSGGGETQYF. This sequence joins TRBV2 and TRBJ2-5; 7 nucleotides match TRBD2. The CDR3 runs to 12 residues. CDR1 SNHLY and CDR2 FYNNEI come from the germline V gene. J gave up 4 bases and V 4 bases, and 0 bases lay outside the gene matches.

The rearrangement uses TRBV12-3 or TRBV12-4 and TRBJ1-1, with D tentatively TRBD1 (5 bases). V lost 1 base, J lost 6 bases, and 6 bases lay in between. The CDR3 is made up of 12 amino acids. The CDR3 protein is CASSLVQAEAFF. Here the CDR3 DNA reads TGTGCCAGCAGTTTAGTACAGGCTGAAGCTTTCTTT.

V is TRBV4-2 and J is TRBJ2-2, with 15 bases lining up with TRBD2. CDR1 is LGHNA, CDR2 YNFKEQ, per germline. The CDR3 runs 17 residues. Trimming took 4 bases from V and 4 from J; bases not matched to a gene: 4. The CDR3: CASSLGLAGGLTGELFF. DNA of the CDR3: TGTGCCAGCAGCCTAGGACTAGCGGGGGGGCTCACCGGGGAGCTGTTTTTT.

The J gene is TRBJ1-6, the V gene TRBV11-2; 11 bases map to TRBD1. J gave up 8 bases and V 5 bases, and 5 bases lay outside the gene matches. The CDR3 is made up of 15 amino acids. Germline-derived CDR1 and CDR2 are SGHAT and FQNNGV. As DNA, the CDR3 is TGTGCCAGCAGCCCGAGGGACAGGGGGGATTCACCCCTCCACTTT. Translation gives CASSPRDRGDSPLHF.

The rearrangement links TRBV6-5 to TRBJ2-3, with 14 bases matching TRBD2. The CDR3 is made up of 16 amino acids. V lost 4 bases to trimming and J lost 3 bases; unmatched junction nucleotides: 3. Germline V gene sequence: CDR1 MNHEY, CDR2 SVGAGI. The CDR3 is CASSFRTSGGTDTQYF. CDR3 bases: TGTGCCAGCAGTTTCCGGACTAGCGGGGGGACAGATACGCAGTATTTT.

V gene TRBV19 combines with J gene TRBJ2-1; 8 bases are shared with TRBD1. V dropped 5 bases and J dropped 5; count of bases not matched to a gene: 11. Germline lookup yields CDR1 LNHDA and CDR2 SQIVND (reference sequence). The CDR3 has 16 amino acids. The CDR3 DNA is TGTGCCAGTAGTTCCTACTCCGGGACAGGCAACAATGAGCAGTTCTTC. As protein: CASSSYSGTGNNEQFF.

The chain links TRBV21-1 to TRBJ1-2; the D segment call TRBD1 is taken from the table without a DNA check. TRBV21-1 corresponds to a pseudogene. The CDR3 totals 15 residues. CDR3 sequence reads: CASSNARDRWIGYTF. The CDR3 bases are TGTGCCAGCAGCAACGCCCGGGACAGGTGGATCGGCTACACCTTC.